Listed below are T cell receptor beta chains from one sample, sequenced in a study of blood T cell repertoires in COVID-19. Profiled with immunoSEQ multiplex PCR; TCRdb holds only in-frame clones, not every one. This sample has approximately 46,000 clones, with roughly 82% found just once. The sequencing input was peripheral blood. The receptors stem from a woman aged 55-69 years with acute or convalescent COVID-19. Both conserved end residues are part of each CDR3.

>TRBV24-1
CATSDLQNTEAFF
>TRBV5-1
CASSPPGAGELFF
>TRBV10-3
CAISERLSGANVLTF
>TRBV28
CASSFTGTSGYNEQFF
>TRBV28
CASSRPGLASNEQFF
>TRBV5-4
CASSNRTVTEAFF
>TRBV5-1
CASSLSSGKETQYF
>TRBV3-1/TRBV3-2
CASSQYSGNTIYF
>TRBV7-8
CASSLEGGPQHF
>TRBV12-5
CASGLVQSLSGNTIYF
>TRBV19
CASIDSAGRNYGYTF
>TRBV7-2
CASSSLETQYF
>TRBV12-3/TRBV12-4
CASLRDGNQPQHF
>TRBV11-3
CASSLNSYSPLHF
>TRBV2
CASSEDGGGVYTQYF
>TRBV6-5
CASRRQERGGYTF
>TRBV4-2
CASSQDRRAGGNFGSELFF
>TRBV5-6
CASSLRGRNRVAEQFF
>TRBV28
CASSPSSGGYNTQYF
>TRBV5-4
CASSLPGTDTQYF
>TRBV15
CATSREQILNTEAFF
>TRBV27
CASSSGGLVDTQYF
>TRBV24-1
CATSDRQGDLTDTQYF
>TRBV9
CASSPEGGLGEKLFF
>TRBV3-1/TRBV3-2
CASSQGQKNTEAFF
>TRBV5-1
CASSLSTGESYTF
>TRBV7-9
CASSPEVHTEAFF
>TRBV7-9
CASSFYTDTQYF
>TRBV7-2
CASSSTDTGELFF
>TRBV11-3
CASESTGGIAFF
>TRBV10-3
CAISKSDRGGEKLFF
>TRBV30
CAWSVYVSSGNTIYF
>TRBV6-1
CASSDNLAGGHEQFF
>TRBV11-1
CASSFSLDGELFF
>TRBV29-1
CSGEGLAEGYEQYF
>TRBV30
CARKGNPNTEAFF
>TRBV14
CASSPQGAAEKLFF
>TRBV12-3/TRBV12-4
CASSLLASEKLFF
>TRBV5-1
CASSLGYSSYEQYF
>TRBV19
CASRVTWGGTGELFF
>TRBV2
CASSERGILLSYNSPLHF
>TRBV7-3
CASSLLGPGQSEAFF
>TRBV6-5
CATGQGSVSGNTIYF